Shown below are 25 T cell receptor beta chains from a single sample sequenced in a study of identical twins. TCRdb re-called the 5' RACE reads through MiXCR, storing one row per CDR3 protein. The sample contains some 270,000 distinct CDR3 sequences, approximately 8.3% of which appear only once. This same sample was also taken into another study, of yellow fever vaccine responses in identical twins.

Sequenced material: CD8+ T cells sorted from blood. These receptors originate from a woman younger than 35 in good health.

This clonotype was detected only a few times. The CDR3 coding sequence is TGTGCCAGCAGGCCAGGGACAGGCAAGACAGATACGCAGTATTTT. Translated: CASRPGTGKTDTQYF. This chain uses TRBV12-3 or TRBV12-4 with TRBJ2-3; 8 bases line up with TRBD1. The trim removed 6 bases at V and 3 bases at J, leaving 8 bases unmatched. The CDR3 spans 15 residues.

In this sample, this clonotype turned up a few times. This chain connects TRBV9 to TRBJ1-5; D unclear. Germline CDR1 SGDLS, CDR2 YYNGEE. CDR3 length equals 13 residues. Trimming took off 0 bases at V and 6 bases at J, with 7 bases between the two ends. The CDR3 here is CASSVDLGQPQHF. The CDR3 region has the DNA TGTGCCAGCAGCGTAGATTTGGGTCAGCCCCAGCATTTT.

This clonotype was counted only a few times. CDR3 in amino acids: CASSQSYLTSGFRDEQYF. In nucleotides, the CDR3 is TGCGCCAGCAGCCAAAGTTATCTCACTAGCGGGTTTCGTGACGAGCAGTACTTC. The V and J genes are TRBV4-1 and TRBJ2-7; 9 bases align to TRBD2. There are 18 residues in the CDR3. Losses at the gene ends were 2 bases for V and 5 bases for J; bases not matched to a gene: 16. Germline V gene lookup returns CDR1 MGHRA and CDR2 YSYEKL.

V and J are TRBV5-1 and TRBJ2-7, with TRBD2 matching 11 bases. With V trimmed by 5 bases and J by 0 bases, 10 bases remained unmatched. This CDR3 comprises 17 residues. Germline lookup yields CDR1 SGHRS and CDR2 YFSETQ. The CDR3 DNA reads as TGCGCCAGCAGTCCAGAGTCCCTAGCGGGGGGCTCCTACGAGCAGTACTTC. This sequence encodes CASSPESLAGGSYEQYF.

This clonotype was found a few times. The genes are TRBV29-1 and TRBJ1-2; possibly TRBD1 for D (5 bases). Trimming took 6 bases from V and 3 from J, leaving 17 bases between them. The CDR3 runs to 14 residues. Germline CDR1 is SQVTM and CDR2 is ANQGSEA. The CDR3 loop reads CSVSVGGEYYGYTF. Here the CDR3 DNA reads TGCAGCGTCTCGGTCGGGGGGGAGTACTATGGCTACACCTTC.

The table lists this clonotype with a few counts. This sequence joins TRBV6-1 and TRBJ1-1, with D tentatively TRBD1 (6 bases). Germline CDR1 is MNHNS and CDR2 is SASEGT. The CDR3 sequence is 16 residues long. V was clipped by 4 bases and J by 1 base, with 16 bases between them. The CDR3 sequence is CASSARDNLKNTEAFF. The CDR3 DNA follows: TGTGCCAGCAGTGCTCGGGACAACCTAAAGAACACTGAAGCTTTCTTT.

In this sample, this clonotype turned up a few times. The chain carries TRBV12-3 or TRBV12-4 and TRBJ2-5; D gene unclear. This CDR3 is built from 14 residues. V was cut by 1 base and J by 1 base, with 7 bases left in between. The CDR3 DNA follows: TGTGCCAGCAGTTTAGGACTGGTCCAAGAGACCCAGTACTTC. Encoded protein: CASSLGLVQETQYF.

This clonotype was detected ten times or more. The chain carries TRBV29-1 and TRBJ2-2, with 8 bases fitting TRBD2. With 3 bases clipped from V and 2 bases from J, the junction kept 8 bases outside the gene matches. Germline CDR1 reads SQVTM; CDR2 reads ANQGSEA. This CDR3 contains 16 residues. CDR3 sequence reads: CSVELAGEINTGELFF. The CDR3 coding sequence is TGCAGCGTTGAGCTAGCGGGCGAAATCAACACCGGGGAGCTGTTTTTT.

This rearrangement joins TRBV2 to TRBJ2-7; the match to TRBD2 covers 7 bases. After removal of 0 bases from V and 3 bases from J, the junction contained 5 bases not matched to a gene. CDR1 is SNHLY, CDR2 FYNNEI, per germline. The CDR3 is 15 amino acids. The CDR3 coding sequence is TGTGCCAGCAGTGAAGCTTGGGAGGGAAGCTACGAGCAGTACTTC. Translation: CASSEAWEGSYEQYF.

The chain recombines TRBV6-1 with TRBJ2-2; no clear D gene. The CDR3 is made up of 14 amino acids. V lost 9 bases and J lost 4, with 15 bases in between. Germline-derived CDR1 and CDR2 are MNHNS and SASEGT. The CDR3 nucleotides are TGTGCCAGGGCCATATACCGACCCACCGGGGAGCTGTTTTTT. Its protein product is CARAIYRPTGELFF.

This clonotype was detected many times. The chain employs TRBV4-1 and TRBJ2-7, with D possibly being TRBD1 (5 bases). The CDR3 contains 15 residues. Per germline, CDR1 MGHRA and CDR2 YSYEKL. V lost 0 bases to trimming and J lost 3 bases, with 12 bases between them. CDR3 DNA sequence: TGCGCCAGCAGCCAAGACCGAGGAACAGGCTACGAGCAGTACTTC. Protein sequence: CASSQDRGTGYEQYF.

The rearrangement joins TRBV28 to TRBJ2-2, with a weak D call TRBD2 (6 bases). Germline loops: CDR1 MDHEN, CDR2 SYDVKM. V was pared by 10 bases and J by 6 bases, with 21 bases between. This CDR3 is 15 amino acids long. CDR3 DNA: TGTGCCACCCGACCGGACGGGGGTCCACCCGGGGAGCTGTTTTTT. Protein: CATRPDGGPPGELFF.

V gene TRBV3-1 combines with J gene TRBJ2-3, with 9 bases matching TRBD2. The germline V gene has CDR1 LGHDT and CDR2 YNNKEL (reference sequence). CDR3 size: 17 residues. V was pared by 2 bases and J by 12 bases, with 18 bases of the junction left unmatched. The CDR3 region is CASSQYSGLANSPIQYF. The CDR3 bases are TGTGCCAGCAGCCAATATTCGGGACTAGCAAATTCCCCAATACAGTATTTT.

This clonotype turned up a few times. Compared with germline, one end of the junction differs, possibly owing to a read error. This chain joins TRBV7-2 and TRBJ2-1; D gene ambiguous. This CDR3 has 13 residues. Per germline, CDR1 SGHTA and CDR2 FQGNSA. For the CDR3, the DNA is TGTGCCAGCAGAGCATACTCCTACAATGAGCAGTTTTTC. Protein: CASRAYSYNEQFF. Complete variable domain (other parts from reference TRBV7-2 and TRBJ2-1): GAGVSQSPSNKVTEKGKDVELRCDPISGHTALYWYRQSLGQGLEFLIYFQGNSAPDKSGLPSDRFSAERTGGSVSTLTIQRTQQEDSAVYLCASRAYSYNEQFFGPGTRLTVL.

This clonotype was recorded many times. The chain uses TRBV7-8 and TRBJ2-1; no definite D call. CDR1 SGHVS and CDR2 FQNEAQ come from the germline V gene. This CDR3 region has 16 residues. Between the trimmed V and J ends, which lost 3 bases and 8 bases, there was a span of 20 bases. In DNA form, the CDR3 reads TGTGCCAGCAGCTTCAATAGTCCTGCTAGAGCGCATGAGCAGTTCTTC. This translates into CASSFNSPARAHEQFF.

This clonotype was recorded a few times. V and J are TRBV6-5 and TRBJ2-2; D may be TRBD1 (5 bases). The V gene's germline CDR1 is MNHEY and CDR2 SVGAGI. V was clipped by 0 bases and J by 7 bases, with 9 bases between them. The CDR3 contains 14 residues. The DNA for the CDR3 is TGTGCCAGCAGTTACTCGAAAGGGGACGGGGAGCTGTTTTTT. Translation: CASSYSKGDGELFF.

The chain couples TRBV6-1 to TRBJ2-7, with TRBD1 identical over 9 bases. This CDR3 is built from 14 residues. CDR1 and CDR2 (germline): MNHNS, SASEGT. V trimming: 10 bases; J trimming: 3 bases; junction bases outside the gene matches: 10. The DNA for the CDR3 is TGTGCCACCCGGTTGGACAGGGGCAACTACGAGCAGTACTTC. Translating it yields CATRLDRGNYEQYF.

This clonotype was picked up a small number of times. The gene calls are TRBV10-3 and TRBJ2-6; 10 bases map to TRBD1. V was pared by 3 bases and J by 4 bases, with 9 bases of the junction left unmatched. The germline V gene has CDR1 ENHRY and CDR2 SYGVKD. The CDR3 contains 18 residues. Here the CDR3 reads CAISDPGQGIYGANVLTF. The CDR3 coding sequence is TGTGCCATCAGTGACCCGGGACAGGGGATCTACGGGGCCAACGTCCTGACTTTC.

This clonotype was counted between two and nine times. The gene calls are TRBV19 and TRBJ2-2; D may be TRBD1 or TRBD2 (5 bases each). CDR1 is LNHDA, CDR2 SQIVND, per germline (reference sequence). The CDR3 is 12 residues long. Trimming pared 3 bases from V and 9 bases from J, leaving 8 bases between. The CDR3 loop reads CASSIGARELFF. In DNA form, the CDR3 reads TGTGCCAGTAGTATCGGGGCGAGGGAGCTGTTTTTT.

The V and J genes are TRBV2 and TRBJ2-7, with a possible D match to TRBD1 (5 bases). V shed 5 bases and J shed 7 bases, with 6 bases lying between them. The V gene's germline CDR1 is SNHLY and CDR2 FYNNEI. The CDR3 has 10 residues. CDR3 nucleotide sequence: TGTGCCAGCAGTAGGGGTGAGCAGTACTTC. It yields the protein CASSRGEQYF.

This clonotype was counted at least ten times. V gene TRBV11-1 combines with J gene TRBJ2-5; TRBD2 matches 7 bases. V lost 5 bases and J lost 1; bases outside the gene matches: 16. The CDR3 is 18 amino acids. Germline CDR1 and CDR2: SGHAT and FQDESV (reference sequence). CDR3 loop: CASSPRTSSLSGQETQYF. The CDR3 bases are TGTGCCAGCAGCCCTCGGACTAGTTCTTTGTCCGGCCAAGAGACCCAGTACTTC.

This clonotype has more than one count but fewer than ten. The V call is TRBV28, the J call TRBJ2-5; D not certain. The CDR3 has 15 residues. Trimming took off 5 bases at V and 0 bases at J, with 13 bases between the two ends. The V gene's germline CDR1 is MDHEN and CDR2 SYDVKM. Here the CDR3 reads CASSPTQRYQETQYF. CDR3 nucleotide sequence: TGTGCCAGCAGTCCGACTCAGAGGTACCAAGAGACCCAGTACTTC.

The gene calls are TRBV5-5 and TRBJ2-7; TRBD1 matches at 11 bases. With 8 bases clipped from V and 3 bases from J, the junction kept 4 bases outside the gene matches. CDR1 is SGHKS and CDR2 is YYEKEE in the germline V gene (reference sequence). The length of the CDR3 is 13 residues. This chain's CDR3 is CARGQGDLYEQYF. CDR3 in DNA: TGTGCCAGGGGACAGGGGGACCTCTACGAGCAGTACTTC. The whole variable domain, remainder taken from reference TRBV5-5 and TRBJ2-7, is DAGVTQSPTHLIKTRGQQVTLRCSPISGHKSVSWYQQVLGQGPQFIFQYYEKEERGRGNFPDRFSARQFPNYSSELNVNALLLGDSALYLCARGQGDLYEQYFGPGTRLTVT.

The gene calls are TRBV10-3 and TRBJ2-2; maybe TRBD2 (5 bases). The ends were cut back, 2 bases at V and 0 bases at J, with 13 bases in the middle. The CDR3 runs 17 residues. Looked up from germline, CDR1 is ENHRY and CDR2 is SYGVKD. DNA of the CDR3: TGTGCCATCAGTGAGGATTGGAGCGGCGCGAACACCGGGGAGCTGTTTTTT. Amino acids: CAISEDWSGANTGELFF.

This clonotype has a count of ten or more. The chain employs TRBV4-2 and TRBJ2-1; no reliable D call. From germline, CDR1 is LGHNA and CDR2 YNFKEQ. There are 16 residues in the CDR3. The ends were cut back, 0 bases at V and 4 bases at J, with 13 bases in the middle. CDR3 sequence (DNA): TGTGCCAGCAGCCAAGATTCCACATCCTCTTACAATGAGCAGTTCTTC. Translating it yields CASSQDSTSSYNEQFF.